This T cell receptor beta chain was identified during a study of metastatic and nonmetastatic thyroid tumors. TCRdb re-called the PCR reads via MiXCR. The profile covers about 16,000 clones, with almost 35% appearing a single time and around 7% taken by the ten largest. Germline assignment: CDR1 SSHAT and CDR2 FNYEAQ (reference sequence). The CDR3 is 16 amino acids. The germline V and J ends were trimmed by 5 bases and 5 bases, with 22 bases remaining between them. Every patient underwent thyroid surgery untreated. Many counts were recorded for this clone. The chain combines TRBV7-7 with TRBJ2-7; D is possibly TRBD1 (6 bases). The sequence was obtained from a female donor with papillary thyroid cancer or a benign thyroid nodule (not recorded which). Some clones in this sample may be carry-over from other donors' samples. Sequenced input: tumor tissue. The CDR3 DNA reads TGTGCCAGCAGCCCAGGCGAGGGGGATTCTTCCCACGAGCAGTACTTC. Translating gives CASSPGEGDSSHEQYF.